What follows describes a single T cell receptor beta chain. Its antigen remains unidentified. V lost 8 bases, J lost 10 bases, and 14 bases stayed unmatched. This CDR3 is 13 amino acids long. These data are taken from a study of T cells in Graves' hyperthyroidism and ophthalmopathy. As for the study in general: Staff took peripheral blood when the initial diagnosis was made, before any treatment began.

Calling Graves' hyperthyroidism stable meant ophthalmopathy did not progress within 18 months. Whole-study findings and limits: In the blood, most expanded thyroid clonotypes above 0.001 appeared as well. Separating ophthalmopathy from stable hyperthyroidism was achieved by a 13 V-J model.

TCR beta CDR3 regions were amplified from RNA transcripts. HTBI primers drove first-round RT-PCR of the TCR CDR3. TCRdb independently ran MiXCR on the multiplex PCR reads; one entry per CDR3 protein. The sample lists 700,000 to 850,000 distinct CDR3 sequences, 30% to 40% occurring once. The chain recombines TRBV12-3 or TRBV12-4 with TRBJ2-7; 7 bases line up with TRBD1. The receptor's source is a middle-aged woman with Graves' hyperthyroidism. The sample comprised blood. This chain's CDR3 is CASRSGGRARQYF. The CDR3 region has the DNA TGTGCCAGCCGGTCAGGGGGTAGGGCCAGACAGTACTTC.